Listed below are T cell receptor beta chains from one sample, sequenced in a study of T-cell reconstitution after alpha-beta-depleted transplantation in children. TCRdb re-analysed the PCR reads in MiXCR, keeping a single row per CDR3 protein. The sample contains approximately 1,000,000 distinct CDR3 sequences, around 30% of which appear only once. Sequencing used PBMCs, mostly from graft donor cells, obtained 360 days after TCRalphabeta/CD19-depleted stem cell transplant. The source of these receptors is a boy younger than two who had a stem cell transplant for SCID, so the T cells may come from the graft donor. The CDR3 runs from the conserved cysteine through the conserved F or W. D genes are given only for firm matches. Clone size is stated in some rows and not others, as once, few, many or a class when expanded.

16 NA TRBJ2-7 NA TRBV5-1 CASSLGTPASSYEQYF TGCGCCAGCAGCTTGGGAACCCCGGCGAGCTCCTACGAGCAGTACTTC
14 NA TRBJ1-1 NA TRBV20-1 CSARDRRGANEAFF TGCAGTGCTAGAGATCGAAGGGGGGCGAATGAAGCTTTCTTT
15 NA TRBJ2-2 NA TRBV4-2 CASSQGDQYTGELFF TGTGCCAGCAGCCAAGGGGACCAATACACCGGGGAGCTGTTTTTT
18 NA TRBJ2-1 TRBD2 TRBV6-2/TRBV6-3 CASRGLAGALIYYNEQFF TGTGCCAGCAGGGGACTAGCGGGAGCCCTCATCTACTACAATGAGCAGTTCTTC
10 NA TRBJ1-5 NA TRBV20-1 CSAGGEPQHF TGCAGTGCTGGGGGGGAGCCCCAGCATTTT
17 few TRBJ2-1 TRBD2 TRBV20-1 CSAHASGLPSSYNEQFF TGCAGTGCCCACGCTAGCGGCCTCCCTAGCTCCTACAATGAGCAGTTCTTC
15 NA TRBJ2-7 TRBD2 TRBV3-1 CASSQPGGTGHEQYF TGTGCCAGCAGCCAACCGGGGGGAACTGGTCACGAGCAGTACTTC
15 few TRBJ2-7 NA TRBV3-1 CASSPRPGHLYEQYF TGTGCCAGCAGCCCACGACCGGGACACCTGTACGAGCAGTACTTC
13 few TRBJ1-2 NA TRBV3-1 CASSRTENYGYTF TGTGCCAGCAGCCGGACAGAGAACTATGGCTACACCTTC
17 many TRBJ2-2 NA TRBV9 CASSPTGTTRNTGELFF TGTGCCAGCAGCCCCACCGGGACGACGAGGAACACCGGGGAGCTGTTTTTT
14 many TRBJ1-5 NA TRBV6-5 CASSYGNSNQPQHF TGTGCCAGCAGTTACGGTAATAGCAATCAGCCCCAGCATTTT
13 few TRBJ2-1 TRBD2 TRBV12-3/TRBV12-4 CASTRDYVNEQFF TGTGCCAGTACAAGGGACTACGTCAATGAGCAGTTCTTC
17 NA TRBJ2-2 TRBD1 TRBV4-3 CASSRRDRGRNTGELFF TGCGCCAGCAGCCGCCGGGACAGGGGGCGAAACACCGGGGAGCTGTTTTTT
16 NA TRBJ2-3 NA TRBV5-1 CASSFRVNWGTDTQYF TGCGCCAGCAGCTTTAGGGTTAACTGGGGCACAGATACGCAGTATTTT
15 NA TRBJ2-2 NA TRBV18 CASSPRDGDTGELFF TGTGCCAGCTCGCCGAGGGACGGAGACACCGGGGAGCTGTTTTTT
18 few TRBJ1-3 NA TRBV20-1 CSARSIIGDGGSGNTIYF TGCAGTGCTAGAAGTATTATCGGGGACGGAGGCTCTGGAAACACCATATATTTT
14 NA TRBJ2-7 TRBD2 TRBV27 CASSFVAGGYEQYF TGTGCCAGCAGTTTTGTAGCGGGGGGGTACGAGCAGTACTTC
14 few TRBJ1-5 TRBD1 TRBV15 CATSRTGDNQPQHF TGTGCCACCAGCAGGACAGGGGACAATCAGCCCCAGCATTTT
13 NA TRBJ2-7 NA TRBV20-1 CSASRDSNYEQYF TGCAGTGCTAGCCGGGACTCGAACTACGAGCAGTACTTC
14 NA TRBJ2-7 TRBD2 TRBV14 CANVTGGSAYEQYF TGTGCCAACGTCACCGGGGGGAGCGCCTACGAGCAGTACTTC
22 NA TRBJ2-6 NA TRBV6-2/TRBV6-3 CASSNTTRIQVLPTSGANVLTF TGTGCCAGCAGTAATACCACCCGTATACAGGTTCTGCCTACCTCTGGGGCCAACGTCCTGACTTTC
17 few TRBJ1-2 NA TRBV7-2 CASRLAPGGGSNYGYTF TGTGCCAGCAGATTGGCCCCCGGGGGGGGCTCTAACTATGGCTACACCTTC
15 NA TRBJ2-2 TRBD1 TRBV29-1 CSARSRGQDTGELFF TGCAGCGCCAGAAGCAGGGGGCAAGACACCGGGGAGCTGTTTTTT
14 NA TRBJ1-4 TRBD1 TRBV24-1 CATSGGGTDEKLFF TGTGCCACCAGTGGAGGGGGCACGGATGAAAAACTGTTTTTT
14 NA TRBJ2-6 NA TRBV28 CASGGNSGANVLTF TGTGCCTCGGGGGGCAACTCTGGGGCCAACGTCCTGACTTTC
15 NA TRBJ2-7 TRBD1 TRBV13 CASSHRDRSSYEQYF TGTGCCAGCAGCCACCGGGACAGGAGTTCCTACGAGCAGTACTTC
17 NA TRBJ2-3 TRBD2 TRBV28 CASSFTHRGLAGYTQYF TGTGCCAGCAGTTTCACCCATCGGGGACTAGCGGGATATACGCAGTATTTT
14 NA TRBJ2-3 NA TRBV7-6 CASSLSLVRDTQYF TGTGCCAGCAGCTTAAGTTTGGTCCGGGATACGCAGTATTTT
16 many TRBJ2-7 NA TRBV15 CATSREKDLGHYEQYF TGTGCCACCAGCAGAGAAAAGGACCTGGGCCACTACGAGCAGTACTTC
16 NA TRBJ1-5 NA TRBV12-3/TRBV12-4 CASSFGQANSNQPQHF TGTGCCAGCAGTTTTGGGCAGGCGAATAGCAATCAGCCCCAGCATTTT
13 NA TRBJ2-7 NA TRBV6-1 CASSISEPYEQYF TGTGCCAGCAGCATCAGCGAGCCGTACGAGCAGTACTTC
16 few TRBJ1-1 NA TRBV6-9 CASSYVKGGWDTEAFF TGTGCCAGCAGTTATGTAAAGGGGGGCTGGGACACTGAAGCTTTCTTT
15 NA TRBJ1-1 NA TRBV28 CASSLFLGGVTEAFF TGTGCCAGCAGTTTATTCTTAGGAGGGGTCACTGAAGCTTTCTTT
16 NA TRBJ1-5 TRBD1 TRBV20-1 CSASLKQGAGNQPQHF TGCAGTGCTAGCCTAAAACAGGGGGCGGGAAATCAGCCCCAGCATTTT
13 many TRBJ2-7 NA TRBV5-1 CASSLVDLGKQYF TGCGCCAGCAGCTTGGTTGACCTCGGGAAGCAGTACTTC
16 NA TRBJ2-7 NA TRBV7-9 CASSLGRAVLRDEQYF TGTGCCAGCAGCTTAGGGCGGGCGGTCCTTCGGGACGAGCAGTACTTC
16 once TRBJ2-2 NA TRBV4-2 CASSQDGGQQAGELFF TGTGCCAGCAGCCAAGATGGGGGGCAGCAGGCCGGGGAGCTGTTTTTT
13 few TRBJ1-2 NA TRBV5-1 CASSSTGFHGYTF TGCGCCAGCAGCTCGACAGGATTTCATGGCTACACCTTC
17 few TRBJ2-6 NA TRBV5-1 CASKAVWTGSGANVLTF TGCGCCAGCAAGGCGGTTTGGACGGGCTCTGGGGCCAACGTCCTGACTTTC
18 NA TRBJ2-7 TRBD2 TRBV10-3 CAISGGPGLAGGIYEQYF TGTGCCATCAGTGGAGGGCCGGGACTAGCGGGGGGAATTTACGAGCAGTACTTC
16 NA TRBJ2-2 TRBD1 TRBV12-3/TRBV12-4 CASSLRQGVLTGELFF TGTGCCAGCAGTTTGCGACAGGGGGTTCTCACCGGGGAGCTGTTTTTT
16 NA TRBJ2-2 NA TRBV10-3 CAISAQGGSNTGELFF TGTGCCATCAGTGCCCAGGGGGGGTCGAACACCGGGGAGCTGTTTTTT
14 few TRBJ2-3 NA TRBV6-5 CASSNPLGTDTQYF TGTGCCAGCAGCAATCCATTGGGGACAGATACGCAGTATTTT
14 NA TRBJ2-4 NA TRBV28 CASTKGGAKNIQYF TGTGCCAGCACCAAGGGGGGAGCCAAAAACATTCAGTACTTC
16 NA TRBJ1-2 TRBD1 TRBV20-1 CSAPPGTGSPNYGYTF TGCAGTGCTCCCCCCGGGACAGGGTCTCCTAACTATGGCTACACCTTC
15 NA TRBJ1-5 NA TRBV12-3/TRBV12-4 CASSPPPTGNQPQHF TGTGCCAGCAGTCCCCCCCCGACGGGAAATCAGCCCCAGCATTTT
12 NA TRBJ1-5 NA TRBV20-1 CSAKRGNQPQHF TGCAGTGCTAAAAGAGGCAATCAGCCCCAGCATTTT
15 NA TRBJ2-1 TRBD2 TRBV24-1 CATSGGLAGIYEQFF TGTGCCACCAGTGGTGGCCTAGCGGGGATATATGAGCAGTTCTTC
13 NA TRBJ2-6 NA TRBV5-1 CASSLRASNVLTF TGCGCCAGCAGCTTGAGGGCCAGCAACGTCCTGACTTTC
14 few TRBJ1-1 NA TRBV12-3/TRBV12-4 CASSSGRRDTEAFF TGTGCCAGCAGTTCAGGGAGGAGGGACACTGAAGCTTTCTTT
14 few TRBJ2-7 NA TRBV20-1 CSARDSRHTYEQYF TGCAGTGCTAGAGATTCGCGCCATACCTACGAGCAGTACTTC
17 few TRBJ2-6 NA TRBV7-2 CASSLKQLASGANVLTF TGTGCCAGCAGCTTAAAACAGCTCGCCTCTGGGGCCAACGTCCTGACTTTC
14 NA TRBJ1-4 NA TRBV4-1 CASSQDEGNEKLFF TGCGCCAGCAGCCAAGACGAAGGAAATGAAAAACTGTTTTTT
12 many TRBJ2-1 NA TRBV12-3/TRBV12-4 CASSPTWNEQFF TGTGCCAGCAGTCCCACTTGGAATGAGCAGTTCTTC